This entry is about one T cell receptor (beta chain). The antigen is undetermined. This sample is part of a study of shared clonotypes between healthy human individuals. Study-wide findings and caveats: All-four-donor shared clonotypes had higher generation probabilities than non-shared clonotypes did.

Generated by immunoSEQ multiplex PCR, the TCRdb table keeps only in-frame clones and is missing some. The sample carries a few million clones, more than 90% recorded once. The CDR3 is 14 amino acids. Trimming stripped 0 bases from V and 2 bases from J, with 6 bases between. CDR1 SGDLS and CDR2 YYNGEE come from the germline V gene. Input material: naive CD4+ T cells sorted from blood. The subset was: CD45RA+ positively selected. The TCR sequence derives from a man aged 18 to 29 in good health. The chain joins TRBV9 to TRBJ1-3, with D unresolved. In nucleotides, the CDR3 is TGTGCCAGCAGCGTAGCCAACGCTGGAAACACCATATATTTT. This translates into CASSVANAGNTIYF.